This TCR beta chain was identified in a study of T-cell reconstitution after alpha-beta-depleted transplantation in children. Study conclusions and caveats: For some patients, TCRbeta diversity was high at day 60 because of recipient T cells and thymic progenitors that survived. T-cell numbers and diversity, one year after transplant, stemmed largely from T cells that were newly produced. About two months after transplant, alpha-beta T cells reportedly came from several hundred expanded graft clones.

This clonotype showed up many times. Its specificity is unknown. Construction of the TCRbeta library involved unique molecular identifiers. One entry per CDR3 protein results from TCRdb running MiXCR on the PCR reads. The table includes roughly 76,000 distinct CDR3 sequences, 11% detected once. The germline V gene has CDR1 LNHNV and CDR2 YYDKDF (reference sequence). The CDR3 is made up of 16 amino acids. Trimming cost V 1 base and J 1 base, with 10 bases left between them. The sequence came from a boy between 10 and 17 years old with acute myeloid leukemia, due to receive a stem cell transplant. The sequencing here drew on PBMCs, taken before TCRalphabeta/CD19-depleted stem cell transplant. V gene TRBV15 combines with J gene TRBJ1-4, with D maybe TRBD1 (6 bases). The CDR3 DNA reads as TGTGCCACCAGCAGAGTGGGGGGGCTAACTAATGAAAAACTGTTTTTT. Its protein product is CATSRVGGLTNEKLFF.